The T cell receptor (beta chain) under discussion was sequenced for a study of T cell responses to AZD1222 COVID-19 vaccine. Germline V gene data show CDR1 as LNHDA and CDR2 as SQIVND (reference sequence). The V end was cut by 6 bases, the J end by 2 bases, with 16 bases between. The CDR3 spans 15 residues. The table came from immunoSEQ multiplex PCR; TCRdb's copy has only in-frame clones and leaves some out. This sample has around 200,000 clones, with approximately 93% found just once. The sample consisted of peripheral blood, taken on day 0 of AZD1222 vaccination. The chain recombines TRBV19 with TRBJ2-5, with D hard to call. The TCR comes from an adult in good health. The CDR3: CASRSRSARQETQYF. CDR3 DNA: TGTGCCAGTAGAAGCCGCTCCGCCCGGCAAGAGACCCAGTACTTC.